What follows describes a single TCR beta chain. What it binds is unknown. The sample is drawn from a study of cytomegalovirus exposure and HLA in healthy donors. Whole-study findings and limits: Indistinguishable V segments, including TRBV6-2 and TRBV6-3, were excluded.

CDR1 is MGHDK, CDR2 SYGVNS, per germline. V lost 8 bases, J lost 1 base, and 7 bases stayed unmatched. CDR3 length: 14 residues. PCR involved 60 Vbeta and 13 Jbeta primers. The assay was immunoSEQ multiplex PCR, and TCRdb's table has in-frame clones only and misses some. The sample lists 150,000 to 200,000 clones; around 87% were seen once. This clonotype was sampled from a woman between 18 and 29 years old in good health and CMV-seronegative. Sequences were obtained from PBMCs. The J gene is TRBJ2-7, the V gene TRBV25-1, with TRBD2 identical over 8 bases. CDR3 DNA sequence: TGTGCCAGCGAATACTCTAGCGGGTCCTACGAGCAGTACTTC. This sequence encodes CASEYSSGSYEQYF.